The 22 T cell receptor beta chains reported below all come from one sample, sequenced in a study of T cells of healthy individuals. TCRdb reprocessed the 5' RACE reads with MiXCR, giving one entry per CDR3 protein. The table lists tens of thousands of distinct CDR3 sequences, 15% to 20% of them singletons. These receptors were collected from a human donor in good health.

The chain links TRBV29-1 to TRBJ2-7; 9 nucleotides line up with TRBD2. CDR1 and CDR2 from the germline V gene are SQVTM and ANQGSEA. This CDR3 spans 13 amino acids. J lost 3 bases, V lost 4 bases, and 4 bases had no gene match. The CDR3 DNA is TGCAGCGTTGGGCGGGGGGGCAGCTACGAGCAGTACTTC. Amino acid sequence: CSVGRGGSYEQYF.

This clonotype was counted at least ten times. The rearrangement links TRBV29-1 to TRBJ2-7, with D unresolved. V gave up 5 bases and J gave up 6 bases, with 11 bases separating them. The CDR3 runs to 11 residues. Germline CDR1 is SQVTM and CDR2 is ANQGSEA. The CDR3 sequence is CSVLESFEQYF. DNA for the CDR3: TGCAGCGTTCTGGAAAGTTTCGAGCAGTACTTC.

V usage is TRBV9 and J usage is TRBJ1-5; D unresolved. The CDR3 runs to 14 residues. Trimming stripped 0 bases from V and 7 bases from J, with 11 bases between. Germline V gene data show CDR1 as SGDLS and CDR2 as YYNGEE. The CDR3 spells CASSVGLDYQPQHF. In DNA form, the CDR3 reads TGTGCCAGCAGCGTAGGCTTGGATTACCAGCCCCAGCATTTT.

This clonotype was detected many times. The chain combines TRBV5-6 with TRBJ2-1; possibly TRBD1 for D (6 bases). Germline CDR1 reads SGHDT; CDR2 reads YYEEEE. This CDR3 spans 15 amino acids. V shed 1 base and J shed 2 bases, with 10 bases lying between them. CDR3 loop: CASSLIQGPYNEQFF. CDR3 in DNA: TGTGCCAGCAGCTTGATCCAGGGGCCCTACAATGAGCAGTTCTTC.

In this sample, this clonotype turned up a few times. The chain employs TRBV4-2 and TRBJ2-1; possible D gene TRBD2, 6 bases. There are 15 residues in the CDR3. Per germline, CDR1 LGHNA and CDR2 YNFKEQ. Deletions cut 4 bases from V and 1 base from J, with 11 bases between. This chain's CDR3 is CASSRLESSYNEQFF. CDR3 coding DNA: TGTGCCAGCAGCCGACTAGAATCTTCCTACAATGAGCAGTTCTTC.

There are many counts of this clonotype. The chain joins TRBV30 to TRBJ2-7, with D unresolved. Germline lookup yields CDR1 GTSNPN and CDR2 SVGIG (reference sequence). This CDR3 contains 14 residues. V was trimmed by 0 bases and J by 1 base, leaving 10 bases between them. CDR3: CAWSVKGSSYEQYF. The CDR3, as DNA: TGTGCCTGGAGTGTAAAGGGATCTTCCTACGAGCAGTACTTC.

This clonotype was seen more than once but under ten times. CDR3 coding DNA: TGTGCCAGCAGCTCACAGAGCTCCTACAATGAGCAGTTCTTC. It is translated as CASSSQSSYNEQFF. The chain employs TRBV7-9 and TRBJ2-1; D remains unclear. V lost 4 bases to trimming and J lost 0 bases, with 7 bases between them. The CDR3 covers 14 residues. The germline V gene encodes CDR1 SEHNR and CDR2 FQNEAQ (reference sequence).

This clonotype was observed many times. The chain links TRBV21-1 to TRBJ1-5. TRBV21-1 is designated a pseudogene. This CDR3 contains 20 residues. CDR3 nucleotide sequence: TGTGCCAGCAGCAAAGAGGGTACGGGTGAGGGGCCCGGAGAAAATCAGCCCCAGCATTTT. This translates into CASSKEGTGEGPGENQPQHF.

At least ten counts were recorded for this clonotype. The V gene is TRBV4-1, the J gene TRBJ1-5; 7 bases are a match to TRBD1. This CDR3 has 16 amino acids. CDR1 and CDR2 (germline): MGHRA, YSYEKL. V shed 2 bases and J 4 bases; nucleotides not matched to a gene: 8. CDR3 loop: CASSQSGQGDNQPQHF. The CDR3 DNA reads TGCGCCAGCAGCCAAAGTGGTCAGGGGGATAATCAGCCCCAGCATTTT.

This sequence joins TRBV4-1 and TRBJ2-5; 8 nucleotides align to TRBD2. The J segment lost 2 bases and the V segment lost 4 bases, leaving 15 bases of the junction unmatched. This CDR3 is built from 18 residues. In germline, CDR1 is MGHRA, CDR2 YSYEKL. The CDR3 protein is CASSRFPGLVGPQETQYF. The CDR3 coding sequence is TGCGCCAGCAGCCGCTTCCCGGGACTAGTGGGACCTCAAGAGACCCAGTACTTC.

This clonotype was picked up a small number of times. The chain carries TRBV12-3 or TRBV12-4 and TRBJ1-1; 7 bases are a match to TRBD1. V was clipped by 8 bases and J by 1 base; unmatched bases: 7. The CDR3 totals 14 residues. Here the CDR3 reads CASSLTGTNTEAFF. CDR3 DNA sequence: TGTGCCAGCTCGCTGACAGGGACGAACACTGAAGCTTTCTTT.

This clonotype occurred a few times. At one boundary the junction diverges from the germline segment, which might be a read error. The gene calls are TRBV6-6 and TRBJ2-3; D tentatively fits TRBD1 or TRBD2 (7 bases each). The CDR3 totals 13 residues. Germline V lookup: CDR1 MNHNY, CDR2 SVGAGI (reference sequence). In DNA, the CDR3 is TGTGCCGGCAGGGGGGGCAGCTCAGATACGCAGTATTTT. Its protein product is CAGRGGSSDTQYF.

This chain joins TRBV20-1 and TRBJ1-2; TRBD1 matches at 7 bases. CDR1 DFQATT and CDR2 SNEGSKA come from the germline V gene (reference sequence). This CDR3 has 16 residues. Germline trimming cut 0 bases from V and 2 bases from J; bases unmatched to any gene: 9. The CDR3 spells CSARDLAGGDNYGYTF. The DNA of the CDR3 is TGCAGTGCTAGAGATCTGGCAGGGGGTGACAACTATGGCTACACCTTC.

This clonotype came up many times. This chain connects TRBV2 to TRBJ2-7, with 8 bases aligning to TRBD1. The CDR3 spans 14 residues. Germline CDR1 SNHLY, CDR2 FYNNEI. V gave up 1 base and J gave up 6 bases; unmatched junction bases: 5. CDR3 DNA: TGTGCCAGCAGTGAAGACAGGGGGGCGGCCGAGCAGTACTTC. Amino acids: CASSEDRGAAEQYF.

This clonotype came up once. The J gene is TRBJ2-2, the V gene TRBV27; 9 nucleotides line up with TRBD2. V was clipped by 3 bases and J by 4 bases; unmatched bases: 6. CDR1 is MNHEY and CDR2 is SMNVEV in the germline V gene (reference sequence). The CDR3 spans 16 residues. The CDR3 is CASSFEREALTGELFF. Here the CDR3 DNA reads TGTGCCAGCAGTTTTGAGCGGGAGGCCCTCACCGGGGAGCTGTTTTTT.

Written as DNA, the CDR3 is TGTGCCAGCAAGGCGGGGGGCCCTTTATCCAATGAGCAGTTCTTC. Protein: CASKAGGPLSNEQFF. The V call is TRBV28, the J call TRBJ2-1; 8 nucleotides match TRBD2. Germline CDR1 MDHEN, CDR2 SYDVKM. The CDR3 is 15 residues long. V shed 7 bases and J 6 bases; nucleotides not matched to a gene: 11.

There are a few counts of this clonotype. The chain links TRBV5-5 to TRBJ1-6, with 9 nucleotides matching TRBD1. The CDR3 runs to 13 residues. Germline V lookup: CDR1 SGHKS, CDR2 YYEKEE (reference sequence). V was pared by 6 bases and J by 8 bases, with 3 bases of the junction left unmatched. The CDR3: CASNGQGYSPLHF. CDR3 bases: TGTGCCAGCAACGGACAGGGGTATTCACCCCTCCACTTT.

The chain recombines TRBV15 with TRBJ1-6; D remains ambiguous. Germline-derived CDR1 and CDR2 are LNHNV and YYDKDF (reference sequence). This CDR3 region has 13 residues. V gave up 7 bases and J gave up 0 bases, with 4 bases separating them. The CDR3 DNA reads as TGTGCCACCACTGACTCCTATAATTCACCCCTCCACTTT. Translating gives CATTDSYNSPLHF.

Remarks on this clonotype: One end of the junction varies from germline; a read error may be responsible. The chain uses TRBV2 and TRBJ2-3; the D gene is possibly TRBD2 (6 bases). In germline, CDR1 is SNHLY, CDR2 FYNNEI. This CDR3 contains 16 residues. The CDR3 DNA reads as TGTGCCAGCAGAGCTGGGACCGGGCGGGGCACAGATACGCAGTGTTTT. Translated: CASRAGTGRGTDTQCF.

The rearrangement joins TRBV7-3 to TRBJ2-1, with D maybe TRBD1 (5 bases). Germline values: CDR1 SGHTA, CDR2 FQGTGA. The CDR3 contains 12 residues. V lost 3 bases and J 10 bases, leaving 10 bases between the germline ends. This CDR3 reads CASSFRVGEQFF. The CDR3 region has the DNA TGTGCCAGCAGCTTCAGGGTGGGAGAGCAGTTCTTC.

V and J are TRBV4-1 and TRBJ2-7; D is perhaps TRBD2 (5 bases). V was clipped by 2 bases and J by 3 bases, with 17 bases between them. Germline CDR1 and CDR2: MGHRA and YSYEKL. The CDR3 contains 16 residues. The DNA of the CDR3 is TGCGCCAGCAGCCAATGGGCAGCATTAGCGTACTACGAGCAGTACTTC. This sequence encodes CASSQWAALAYYEQYF.

The table lists this clonotype with a few counts. This chain joins TRBV21-1 and TRBJ2-3; TRBD1 is the table's D call, not checked against the DNA. TRBV21-1 is listed as a pseudogene. The CDR3 extends over 17 amino acids. The DNA of the CDR3 is TGTGCCAGCAGCAAAGTGGACAGAGAAAGGAGCACAGATACGCAGTATTTT. Translating gives CASSKVDRERSTDTQYF.